The 10 T cell receptor beta chains reported below all come from one sample, sequenced in a study of molecular identifiers for immune sequencing clone quantification. TCRdb recomputed calls from the PCR reads with MiXCR, one row per CDR3 protein. The sample includes about 640,000 distinct CDR3 sequences, 20% of them seen just once. The material sequenced was naive CD8+ T cells from blood, with Jurkat cell RNA spiked in. Subset given: FACS-sorted CD8+CD4-CCR7+CD45RA+ naive T cells. All receptors come from a human donor in good health. Some libraries in this study had Jurkat cell RNA spiked in.

There are many counts of this clonotype. This rearrangement joins TRBV7-6 to TRBJ2-6; D gene unclear. Trimming left V 5 bases short and J 0 bases short, with 8 bases between. Germline V CDR1 and CDR2: SGHVS, FNYEAQ. This CDR3 has 15 amino acids. The CDR3 DNA reads as TGTGCCAGCAGCCGCACAGACTCTGGGGCCAACGTCCTGACTTTC. Protein: CASSRTDSGANVLTF.

In this sample, this clonotype turned up once. J is TRBJ2-1 and V is TRBV1. TRBV1 is reported as a pseudogene. CDR3 size: 14 residues. The CDR3 here is CTSSRDEPYAEQFF. CDR3 nucleotides: TGCACCAGCAGCCGAGATGAACCTTACGCTGAGCAGTTCTTC.

Notes on this clonotype: A much larger clone lies one base from this, so it may be a read error. Since no conserved phenylalanine or tryptophan closes the CDR3, a read error is the likely cause. The chain has TRBV19 and TRBJ2-1; D possibly corresponds to TRBD1 (5 bases). The CDR3 runs 13 residues. Trimming shortened V by 7 bases and J by 6 bases, and 13 bases separated the two germline ends. Germline V gene data show CDR1 as LNHDA and CDR2 as SQIVND (reference sequence). The CDR3 loop is CASTGAGPNEQFL. CDR3 DNA: TGTGCCAGTACTGGGGCAGGGCCCAATGAGCAGTTCCTC.

Comments on this clonotype: A much larger clone lies a single base off, so this may be a read error. As the CDR3 is not closed by the conserved phenylalanine or tryptophan, this likely results from a read error. The chain links TRBV4-1 to TRBJ1-5, with 8 bases lining up with TRBD1. V was clipped by 0 bases and J by 0 bases; unmatched bases: 13. The CDR3 has 20 residues. Germline assignment: CDR1 MGHRA and CDR2 YSYEKL. The CDR3 spells CASSQDLTTGAGDSNQPQHS. DNA for the CDR3: TGCGCCAGCAGCCAAGATCTCACGACAGGGGCCGGGGATAGCAATCAGCCCCAGCATTCT.

Ten or more counts support this clonotype. The V gene is TRBV2, the J gene TRBJ2-3; perhaps TRBD1 as D (6 bases). The CDR3 contains 15 residues. CDR1 is SNHLY, CDR2 FYNNEI, per germline. Trimming pared 3 bases from V and 7 bases from J, leaving 17 bases between. This chain's CDR3 is CASSDSSAGTHTQYF. CDR3 in DNA: TGTGCCAGCAGTGATAGTAGCGCAGGGACACATACGCAGTATTTT.

This clonotype was counted ten times or more. The V gene is TRBV10-2, the J gene TRBJ2-2; weak D call: TRBD2 (5 bases). V was clipped by 0 bases and J by 6 bases, with 8 bases between them. This CDR3 has 14 residues. Germline lookup yields CDR1 WSHSY and CDR2 SAAADI. The CDR3 reads CASSESSGSGELFF. The CDR3 bases are TGCGCCAGCAGTGAGTCGTCGGGGTCCGGGGAGCTGTTTTTT.

Turning to this clonotype: A much larger clone is a single base away; this may be a read error. No DNA is shown, since the ends of the CDR3 on it are uncertain; the CDR3 is the one TCRdb lists. This sequence joins TRBV29-1 and TRBJ2-2; the table gives TRBD1 as D, unverified against the DNA. The CDR3 is 14 residues long, ends included. Germline V gene sequence: CDR1 SQVTM, CDR2 ANQGSEA. The CDR3 is CSVGEGANTGELLF.

Turning to this clonotype: This may stem from a read error, because a much larger clone lies one nucleotide away. V gene TRBV30 combines with J gene TRBJ1-2; 8 bases line up with TRBD1. The CDR3 has 12 amino acids. Trimming at V came to 5 bases and at J to 4 bases, leaving 3 bases not matched to a gene. The germline V gene encodes CDR1 GTSNPN and CDR2 SVGIG (reference sequence). The CDR3: CAWSQGVYGYTF. The CDR3 region has the DNA TGTGCCTGGTCACAGGGGGTCTATGGCTACACCTTC. Full variable domain (missing parts from reference TRBV30 and TRBJ1-2): SQTIHQWPATLVQPVGSPLSLECTVEGTSNPNLYWYRQAAGRGLQLLFYSVGIGQISSEVPQNLSASRPQDRQFILSSKKLLLSDSGFYLCAWSQGVYGYTFGSGTRLTVV.

This clonotype occurred many times. The chain recombines TRBV29-1 with TRBJ1-4; D is ambiguous. This CDR3 contains 11 residues. With 6 bases removed from V and 7 bases from J, the gap between germline ends came to 9 bases. Germline assignment: CDR1 SQVTM and CDR2 ANQGSEA. CDR3 region: CSVRFGEKLFF. The DNA for the CDR3 is TGCAGCGTGCGGTTCGGTGAAAAACTGTTTTTT.

Comments on this clonotype: The junction differs from germline at one of its ends, possibly a read error. The J gene is TRBJ2-1, the V gene TRBV2; a possible D gene is TRBD2 (5 bases). Germline V gene data show CDR1 as SNHLY and CDR2 as FYNNEI. The CDR3 loop spans 15 amino acids. The CDR3 sequence: CAGSEGGTSYNEQFF. The CDR3 nucleotides are TGTGCCGGCAGTGAGGGCGGAACCTCCTACAATGAGCAGTTCTTC.